The next 3 T cell receptor beta chains were all read from a single sample in a study of blood T cell repertoires in COVID-19. TCRdb's table, derived via immunoSEQ multiplex PCR, lists solely in-frame clones and lacks some. The repertoire has fewer than 200,000 clones, around four fifths of them found once; the top ten carry less than 3.5%. Sequencing was carried out using peripheral blood. The source is a woman over 75 with COVID-19, enrolled during active disease.

The genes are TRBV6-2 or TRBV6-3 and TRBJ2-7; perhaps TRBD2 as D (5 bases). Germline lookup yields CDR1 MNHEY and CDR2 SVGEGT. There are 17 residues in the CDR3. Trimming pared 2 bases from V and 3 bases from J, leaving 20 bases between. The CDR3 region has the DNA TGTGCCAGCAGTTACAACTCACTTATTTGGGGAGTCTACGAGCAGTACTTC. It encodes CASSYNSLIWGVYEQYF.

The DNA of the CDR3 is TGTGCCAGCAGCGGAACAGGGGTTTCACCCCTCCACTTT. Translated, it gives CASSGTGVSPLHF. The J gene is TRBJ1-6, the V gene TRBV9; 7 bases agree with TRBD1. The CDR3 runs 13 residues. V was clipped by 3 bases and J by 9 bases; unmatched bases: 3. Germline V CDR1 and CDR2: SGDLS, YYNGEE.

The V call is TRBV10-3, the J call TRBJ2-5; D call uncertain. V lost 8 bases and J 2 bases, leaving 15 bases between the germline ends. The CDR3 has 14 residues. CDR1 is ENHRY, CDR2 SYGVKD, per germline. The DNA of the CDR3 is TGTGCCATCTGGTCTGGGCTCCTTCAAGAGACCCAGTACTTC. This encodes CAIWSGLLQETQYF.